This T cell receptor (beta chain) was captured by sequencing in a study of T cells in localized non-small cell lung cancer. This clone was seen a single time. Data came from immunoSEQ multiplex PCR; TCRdb stores just in-frame clones and leaves some out. The table records some 11,000 clones, just under 30% of them present only once. The germline gives CDR1 SGHRS, CDR2 YFSETQ. The CDR3 is 15 amino acids. V gave up 0 bases and J gave up 7 bases; unmatched junction bases: 6. The receptor comes from a man between 40 and 75 years old with stage I lung adenocarcinoma. The chain has TRBV5-1 and TRBJ2-1, with 8 bases fitting TRBD1. The sequenced sample was lung tumor tissue, obtained before any cancer treatment. The CDR3, as DNA: TGCGCCAGCAGCTTGGACGGGACAGGCCATAATGAGCAGTTCTTC. This codes for CASSLDGTGHNEQFF. Together with reference TRBV5-1 and TRBJ2-1, the CDR3 gives the full variable domain: KAGVTQTPRYLIKTRGQQVTLSCSPISGHRSVSWYQQTPGQGLQFLFEYFSETQRNKGNFPGRFSGRQFSNSRSEMNVSTLELGDSALYLCASSLDGTGHNEQFFGPGTRLTVL.